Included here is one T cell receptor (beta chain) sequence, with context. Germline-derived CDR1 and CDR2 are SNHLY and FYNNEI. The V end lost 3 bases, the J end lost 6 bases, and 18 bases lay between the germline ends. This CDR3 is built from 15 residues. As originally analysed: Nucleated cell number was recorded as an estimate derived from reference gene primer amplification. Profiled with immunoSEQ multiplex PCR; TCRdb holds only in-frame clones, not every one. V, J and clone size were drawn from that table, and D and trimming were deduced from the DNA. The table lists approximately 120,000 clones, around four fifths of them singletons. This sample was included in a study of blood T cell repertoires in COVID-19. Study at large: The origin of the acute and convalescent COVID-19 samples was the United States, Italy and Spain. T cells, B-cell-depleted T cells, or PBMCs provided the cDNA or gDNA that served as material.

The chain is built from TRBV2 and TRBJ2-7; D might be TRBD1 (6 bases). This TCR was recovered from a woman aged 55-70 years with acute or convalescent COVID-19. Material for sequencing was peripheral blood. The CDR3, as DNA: TGTGCCAGCAGTGACATGAACAGGGCCGGAGGCGAGCAGTACTTC. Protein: CASSDMNRAGGEQYF.